The source of this TCR beta chain is a study of T cell responses to AZD1222 COVID-19 vaccine. Study-wide results and caveats: A rise in Spike-specific TCR breadth and depth followed two AZD1222 doses. Donors, mostly white British, included more females; clonal diversity was possibly underestimated. Regions 160-218 and 743-854 held dominance among vaccine-associated CD4 TCRs, which spanned spike.

This clone was seen repeatedly, ten times or more. What it recognizes is unknown. V lost 2 bases to trimming and J lost 0 bases; unmatched junction nucleotides: 6. Germline CDR1 SNHLY, CDR2 FYNNEI. The CDR3 extends over 17 amino acids. Clones were sequenced by immunoSEQ multiplex PCR, and TCRdb holds only the in-frame ones, with some missing. The sample includes around 120,000 clones, approximately 90% seen only once; the top ten take 11%. The source of this sequence is an adult in good health. The sample in question was peripheral blood, obtained on day 0 of MenACWY control vaccination. The chain joins TRBV2 to TRBJ2-7, with 11 bases fitting TRBD2. For the CDR3, the DNA is TGTGCCAGCAGTGAAAGGGGACTAGCGGTAAGCTCCTACGAGCAGTACTTC. It translates to CASSERGLAVSSYEQYF.